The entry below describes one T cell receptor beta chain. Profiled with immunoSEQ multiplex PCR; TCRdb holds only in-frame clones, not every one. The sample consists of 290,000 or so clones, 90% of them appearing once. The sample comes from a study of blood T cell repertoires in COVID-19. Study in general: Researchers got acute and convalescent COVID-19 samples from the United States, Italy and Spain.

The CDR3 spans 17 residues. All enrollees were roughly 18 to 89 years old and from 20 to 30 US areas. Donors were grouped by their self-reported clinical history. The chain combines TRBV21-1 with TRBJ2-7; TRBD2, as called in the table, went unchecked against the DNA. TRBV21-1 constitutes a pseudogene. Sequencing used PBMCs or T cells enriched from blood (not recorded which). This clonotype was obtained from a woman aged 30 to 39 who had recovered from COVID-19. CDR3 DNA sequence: TGTGCCAGCAGCAAAAGGAGCGGAACGAACCCCTCCTACGAGCAGTACTTC. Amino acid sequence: CASSKRSGTNPSYEQYF.